This TCR beta chain was documented in a study of T cell responses to AZD1222 COVID-19 vaccine (dated by TCRdb to the early 2020s). In the study overall: TCR sequencing covered roughly 230 trial participants: 200 to 210 given two doses of AZD1222 and approximately 26 given two doses of MenACWY control vaccine. Trial participants were enrolled by age into subgroups of 18-55, 56-69 and 70-plus years, and around 140, 26 and 57 TCR-sequenced participants, respectively, were included in these subgroups.

As regards this clone: Its antigen is not yet known. Nothing much larger sits one base from this clone, and base qualities are not available.

The CDR3 regions of human TCRbeta chains were subjected to immunosequencing. The source study handled its data this way. Repertoire TCRs were matched against a reference library of SARS-CoV-2-specific TCRs generated with the MIRA antigen-specificity platform. Breadth was defined as the fraction of unique TCRs that were SARS-CoV-2-associated, and depth was defined as the fraction of total T cells that were SARS-CoV-2-associated. Using the MIRA data, each spike-specific TCR was assigned both to the spike region to which the TCR was reactive and to a CD4 or CD8 class. Log10-transformed breadth and depth values were compared by one-way ANOVA with Sidak's multiple comparisons tests. TCRdb provides this immuneACCESS table in a form limited to in-frame rearrangements. Some clones are lacking; in checked studies, under half of them reflect an unresolved V gene, and why the rest are absent is not known. V and J calls and clone size are as listed in that table; D and trimming were resolved from the DNA. The sample yields about 140,000 clones; 92% were counted once. The top ten hold more than 3% of the sample.

Per the publication, the time point label means: about 28 days (+/-7) after the second vaccine dose. AZD1222 recipients with second doses at about 4 weeks or about 12 weeks were pooled, because spike-specific TCR depth and breadth did not differ between schedules. The vaccinee samples were drawn from two UK trials, COV001 and COV002, one of which was a single-blind randomized controlled phase 2/3 trial testing AZD1222 (ChAdOx1 nCoV-19) in healthy adults. For TCRbeta chain sequencing, PBMC samples were collected from trial participants at day 0 and at day 28 after the second dose. The study at large found these results: Participants were mostly white British, with more females than males. The authors suggested clonal diversity may have been underestimated. Because no samples from the day 14 peak response were available, repertoires could be characterized only after the peak T cell response. Epitopes outside the regions mutated in the B.1.351 and B.1.1.7 variants were reportedly recognized by nearly half of the unique spike-specific TCRs. In the small 56-69-year group, the increase in depth fell short of significance, most likely because of low power. CD4 TCRs associated with the vaccine covered the entire spike protein, and the dominant responses were in regions 160-218 and 743-854. A significant rise in spike-specific TCR breadth and depth was observed after two AZD1222 doses relative to day 0 and relative to MenACWY recipients. Conclusions about previously exposed vaccinees are limited, since just 5 or 6 AZD1222 recipients were seropositive for SARS-CoV-2 at baseline.

This clonotype was obtained from an adult who received the AZD1222 COVID-19 vaccine. The material was peripheral blood, obtained 28 days after the second AZD1222 dose.

The CDR3 region reads CASSQSGRHTEAFF. The nucleotide sequence reads TGTGCCAGCAGCCAAAGTGGCCGACACACTGAAGCTTTCTTT. Recombination connected TRBV4-2 to TRBJ1-1; the D gene identity is not certain. The CDR3 spans 14 residues, from the cysteine through the phenylalanine. Just the 42-base CDR3 DNA is kept, in frame starting at base 1. Via the germline V gene, CDR1 is LGHNA and CDR2 YNFKEQ. V lost 2 bases and J lost 3 bases; the stretch between them is 10 bases long.